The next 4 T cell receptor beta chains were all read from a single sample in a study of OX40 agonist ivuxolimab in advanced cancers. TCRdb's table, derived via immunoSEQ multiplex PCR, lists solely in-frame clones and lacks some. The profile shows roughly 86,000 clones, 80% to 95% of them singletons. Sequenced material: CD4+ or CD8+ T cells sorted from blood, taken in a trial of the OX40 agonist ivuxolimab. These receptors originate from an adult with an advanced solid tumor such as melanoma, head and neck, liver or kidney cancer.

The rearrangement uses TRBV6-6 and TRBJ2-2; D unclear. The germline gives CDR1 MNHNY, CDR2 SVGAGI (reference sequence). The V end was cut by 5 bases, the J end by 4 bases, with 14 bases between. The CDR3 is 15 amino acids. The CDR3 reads CASSKDQLSTGELFF. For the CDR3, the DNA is TGTGCCAGCAGTAAAGATCAGCTCAGCACCGGGGAGCTGTTTTTT.

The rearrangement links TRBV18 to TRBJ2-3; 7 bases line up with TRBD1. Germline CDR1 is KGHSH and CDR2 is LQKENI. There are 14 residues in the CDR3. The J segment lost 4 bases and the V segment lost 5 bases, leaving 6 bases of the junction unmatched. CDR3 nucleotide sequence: TGTGCCAGCTCAACCGGGACAGTATCAGATACGCAGTATTTT. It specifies CASSTGTVSDTQYF.

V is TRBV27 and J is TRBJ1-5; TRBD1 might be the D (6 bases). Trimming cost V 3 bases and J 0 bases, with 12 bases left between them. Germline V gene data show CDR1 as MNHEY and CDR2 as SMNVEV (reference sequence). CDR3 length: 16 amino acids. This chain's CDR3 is CASSFGGGLSNQPQHF. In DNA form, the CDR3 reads TGTGCCAGCAGTTTCGGAGGGGGGCTTAGCAATCAGCCCCAGCATTTT.

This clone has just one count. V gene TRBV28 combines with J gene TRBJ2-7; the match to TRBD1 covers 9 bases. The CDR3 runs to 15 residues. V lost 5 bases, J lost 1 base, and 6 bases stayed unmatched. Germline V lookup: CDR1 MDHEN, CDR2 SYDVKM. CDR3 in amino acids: CASSGSGQGSYEQYF. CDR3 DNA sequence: TGTGCCAGCAGTGGCTCGGGACAGGGATCCTACGAGCAGTACTTC.